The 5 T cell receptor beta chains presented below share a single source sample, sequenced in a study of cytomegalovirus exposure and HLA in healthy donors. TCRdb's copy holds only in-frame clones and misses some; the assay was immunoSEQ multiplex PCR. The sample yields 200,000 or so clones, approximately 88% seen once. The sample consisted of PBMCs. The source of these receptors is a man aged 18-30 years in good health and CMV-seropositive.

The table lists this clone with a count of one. The CDR3 DNA is TGTGCCTGGAAGGGCTGGGAGCCCACCGGGGAGCTGTTTTTT. This codes for CAWKGWEPTGELFF. The rearrangement joins TRBV30 to TRBJ2-2; a possible D gene is TRBD2 (5 bases). V lost 4 bases and J 4 bases, leaving 13 bases between the germline ends. CDR3 length: 14 amino acids. CDR1 is GTSNPN, CDR2 SVGIG, per germline (reference sequence).

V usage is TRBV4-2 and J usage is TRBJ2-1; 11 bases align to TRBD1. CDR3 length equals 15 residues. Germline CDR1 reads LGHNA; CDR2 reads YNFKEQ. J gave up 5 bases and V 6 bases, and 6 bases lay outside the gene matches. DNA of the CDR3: TGTGCCAGCAGTCCGGGACAGGGGGAGAACAATGAGCAGTTCTTC. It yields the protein CASSPGQGENNEQFF.

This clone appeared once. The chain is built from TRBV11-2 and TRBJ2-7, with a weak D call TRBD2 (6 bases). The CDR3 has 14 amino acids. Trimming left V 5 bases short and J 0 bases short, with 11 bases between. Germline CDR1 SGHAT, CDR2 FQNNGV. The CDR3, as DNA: TGTGCCAGCAGCGTGGGCGGGATCTCCTACGAGCAGTACTTC. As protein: CASSVGGISYEQYF.

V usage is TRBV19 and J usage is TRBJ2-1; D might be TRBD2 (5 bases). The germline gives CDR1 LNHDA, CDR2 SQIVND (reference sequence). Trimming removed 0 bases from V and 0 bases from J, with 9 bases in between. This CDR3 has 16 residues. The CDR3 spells CASSIDSARSYNEQFF. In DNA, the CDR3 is TGTGCCAGTAGTATAGATAGCGCCCGCTCCTACAATGAGCAGTTCTTC.

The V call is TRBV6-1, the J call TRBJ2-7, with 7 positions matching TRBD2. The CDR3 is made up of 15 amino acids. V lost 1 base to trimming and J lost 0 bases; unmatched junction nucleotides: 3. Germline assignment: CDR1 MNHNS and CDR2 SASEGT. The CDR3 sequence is CASSEGASGSYEQYF. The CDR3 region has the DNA TGTGCCAGCAGTGAAGGGGCTAGCGGCTCCTACGAGCAGTACTTC.